The T cell receptor (beta chain) under discussion was sequenced for a study of blood T cell repertoires in COVID-19. Turning to the study itself: Samples taken during acute and convalescent COVID-19 were collected in the United States, Italy and Spain. In each case, the material was cDNA or gDNA derived from T cells, B-cell-depleted T cells, or PBMCs.

Source study methods: By means of reference gene primer amplification, nucleated cell counts were estimated. Method: immunoSEQ multiplex PCR; TCRdb's copy keeps in-frame clones and lacks some. The DNA gave D and trimming, while V, J and clone size come from that table. The sample lists hundreds of thousands of clones; around 82% were seen once. CDR1 and CDR2 (germline): MNHNY, SVGAGI (reference sequence). The CDR3 runs 14 residues. Germline trimming cut 7 bases from V and 14 bases from J; bases unmatched to any gene: 14. The source is a woman aged 40 to 50 with active or convalescent COVID-19. Sequencing input: peripheral blood. The J gene is TRBJ1-6, the V gene TRBV6-6; 7 nucleotides align to TRBD1. The CDR3 loop is CASTRGQPILSLHF. CDR3 nucleotide sequence: TGTGCCAGCACCAGGGGACAGCCGATTCTTTCCCTCCACTTT.